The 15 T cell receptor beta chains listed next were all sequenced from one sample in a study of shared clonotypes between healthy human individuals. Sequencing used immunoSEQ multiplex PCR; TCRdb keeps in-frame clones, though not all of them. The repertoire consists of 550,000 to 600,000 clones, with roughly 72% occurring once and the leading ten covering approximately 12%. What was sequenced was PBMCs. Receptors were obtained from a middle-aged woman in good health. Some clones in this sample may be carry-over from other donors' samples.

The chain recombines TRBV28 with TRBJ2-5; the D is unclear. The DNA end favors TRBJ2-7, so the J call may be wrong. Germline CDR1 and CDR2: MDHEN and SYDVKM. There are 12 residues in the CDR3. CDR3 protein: CASSLSSYEQYF. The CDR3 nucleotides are TGTGCCAGCAGTTTATCCAGCTACGAGCAGTACTTC.

In DNA form, the CDR3 reads TGTGCCAGCAGTTTGTACGGCGGGGGCAGCTCCTACGAGCAGTACTTC. Translating it yields CASSLYGGGSSYEQYF. V is TRBV28 and J is TRBJ2-7; D perhaps matches TRBD2 (7 bases). CDR1 is MDHEN and CDR2 is SYDVKM in the germline V gene. Trimming cost V 3 bases and J 0 bases, with 15 bases left between them. The CDR3 loop spans 16 amino acids.

The CDR3 here is CASSPTGRNYGYTF. In DNA, the CDR3 is TGCGCCAGCAGCCCAACAGGGCGTAACTATGGCTACACCTTC. The V call is TRBV10-2, the J call TRBJ1-2; tentative D call: TRBD1 (6 bases). V was shortened by 6 bases and J by 1 base, with 12 bases between the two germline ends. Germline CDR1 and CDR2: WSHSY and SAAADI. The CDR3 is 14 amino acids.

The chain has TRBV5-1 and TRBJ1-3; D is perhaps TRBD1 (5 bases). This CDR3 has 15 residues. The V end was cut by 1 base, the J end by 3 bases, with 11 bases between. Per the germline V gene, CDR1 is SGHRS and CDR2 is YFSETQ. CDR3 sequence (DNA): TGCGCCAGCAGCTTGCTCGGGGCGGATGGAAACACCATATATTTT. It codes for CASSLLGADGNTIYF.

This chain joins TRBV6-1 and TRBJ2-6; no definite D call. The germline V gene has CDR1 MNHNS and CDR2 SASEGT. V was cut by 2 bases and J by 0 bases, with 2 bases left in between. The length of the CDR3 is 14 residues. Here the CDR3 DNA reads TGTGCCAGCAGTGAACTCTCTGGGGCCAACGTCCTGACTTTC. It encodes CASSELSGANVLTF.

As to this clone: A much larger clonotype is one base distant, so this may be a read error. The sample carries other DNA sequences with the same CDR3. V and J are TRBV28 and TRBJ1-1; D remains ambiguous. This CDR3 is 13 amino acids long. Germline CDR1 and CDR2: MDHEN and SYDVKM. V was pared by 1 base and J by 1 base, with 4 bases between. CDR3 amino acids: CASSLSGNTEAFF. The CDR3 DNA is TGTGCCAGCAGTTTATCGGGGAACACTGAAGCTTTCTTT.

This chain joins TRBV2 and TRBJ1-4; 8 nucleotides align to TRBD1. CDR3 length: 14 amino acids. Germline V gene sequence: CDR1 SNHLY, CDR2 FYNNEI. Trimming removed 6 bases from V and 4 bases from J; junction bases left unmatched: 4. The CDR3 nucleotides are TGTGCCAGCAGGAGGGACAGGAATAATGAAAAACTGTTTTTT. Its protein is CASRRDRNNEKLFF.

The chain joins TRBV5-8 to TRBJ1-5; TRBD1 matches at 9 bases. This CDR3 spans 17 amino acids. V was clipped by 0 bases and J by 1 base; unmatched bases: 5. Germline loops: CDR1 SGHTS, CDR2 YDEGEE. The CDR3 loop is CASSLGDRDGSNQPQHF. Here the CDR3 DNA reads TGTGCCAGCAGCTTGGGGGACAGGGATGGGAGCAATCAGCCCCAGCATTTT.

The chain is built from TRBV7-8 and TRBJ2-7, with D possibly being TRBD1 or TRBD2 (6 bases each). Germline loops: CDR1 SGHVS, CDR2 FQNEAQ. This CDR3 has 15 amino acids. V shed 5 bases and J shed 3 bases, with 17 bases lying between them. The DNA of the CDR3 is TGTGCCAGCAGCCCCACCGGGGGCCTGGTCTACGAGCAGTACTTC. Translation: CASSPTGGLVYEQYF.

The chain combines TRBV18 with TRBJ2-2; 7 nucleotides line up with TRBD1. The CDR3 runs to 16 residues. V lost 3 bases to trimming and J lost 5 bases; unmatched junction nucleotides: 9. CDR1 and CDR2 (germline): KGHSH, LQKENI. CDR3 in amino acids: CASSPLPGQRTGELFF. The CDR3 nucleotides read TGTGCCAGCTCACCCCTTCCGGGACAGAGAACCGGGGAGCTGTTTTTT.

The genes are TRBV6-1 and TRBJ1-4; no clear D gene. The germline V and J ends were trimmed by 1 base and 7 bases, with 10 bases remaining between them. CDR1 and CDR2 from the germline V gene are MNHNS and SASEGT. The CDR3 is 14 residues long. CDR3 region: CASSEDPGVEKLFF. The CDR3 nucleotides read TGTGCCAGCAGTGAAGATCCGGGCGTTGAAAAACTGTTTTTT.

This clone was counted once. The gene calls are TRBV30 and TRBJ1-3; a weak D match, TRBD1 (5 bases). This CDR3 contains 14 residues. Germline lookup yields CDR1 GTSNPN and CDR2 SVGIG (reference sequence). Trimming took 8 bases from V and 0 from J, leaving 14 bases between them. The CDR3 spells CATGTLFSGNTIYF. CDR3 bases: TGTGCCACCGGGACTCTTTTCTCTGGAAACACCATATATTTT. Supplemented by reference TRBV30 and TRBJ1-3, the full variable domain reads SQTIHQWPATLVQPVGSPLSLECTVEGTSNPNLYWYRQAAGRGLQLLFYSVGIGQISSEVPQNLSASRPQDRQFILSSKKLLLSDSGFYLCATGTLFSGNTIYFGEGSWLTVV.

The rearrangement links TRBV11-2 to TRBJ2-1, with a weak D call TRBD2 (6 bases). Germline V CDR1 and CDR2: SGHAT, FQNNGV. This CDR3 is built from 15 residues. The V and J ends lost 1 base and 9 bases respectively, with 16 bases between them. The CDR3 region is CASSLGGGNSGEQFF. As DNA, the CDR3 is TGTGCCAGCAGCTTAGGGGGAGGCAACTCCGGTGAGCAGTTCTTC.

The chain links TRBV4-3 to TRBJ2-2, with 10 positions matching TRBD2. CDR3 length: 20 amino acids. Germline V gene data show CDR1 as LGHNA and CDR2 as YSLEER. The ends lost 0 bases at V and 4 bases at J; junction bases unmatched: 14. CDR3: CASSQDIPSGRAGGTGELFF. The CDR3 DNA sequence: TGCGCCAGCAGCCAAGATATACCGAGCGGGAGGGCCGGGGGCACCGGGGAGCTGTTTTTT.

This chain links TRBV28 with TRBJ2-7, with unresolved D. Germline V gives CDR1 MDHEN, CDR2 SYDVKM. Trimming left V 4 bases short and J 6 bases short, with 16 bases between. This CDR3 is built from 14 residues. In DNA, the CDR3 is TGTGCCAGCAGTTCCCCCACCACACGGATCGAGCAGTACTTC. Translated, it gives CASSSPTTRIEQYF. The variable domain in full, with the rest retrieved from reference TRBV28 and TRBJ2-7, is DVKVTQSSRYLVKRTGEKVFLECVQDMDHENMFWYRQDPGLGLRLIYFSYDVKMKEKGDIPEGYSVSREKKERFSLILESASTNQTSMYLCASSSPTTRIEQYFGPGTRLTVT.